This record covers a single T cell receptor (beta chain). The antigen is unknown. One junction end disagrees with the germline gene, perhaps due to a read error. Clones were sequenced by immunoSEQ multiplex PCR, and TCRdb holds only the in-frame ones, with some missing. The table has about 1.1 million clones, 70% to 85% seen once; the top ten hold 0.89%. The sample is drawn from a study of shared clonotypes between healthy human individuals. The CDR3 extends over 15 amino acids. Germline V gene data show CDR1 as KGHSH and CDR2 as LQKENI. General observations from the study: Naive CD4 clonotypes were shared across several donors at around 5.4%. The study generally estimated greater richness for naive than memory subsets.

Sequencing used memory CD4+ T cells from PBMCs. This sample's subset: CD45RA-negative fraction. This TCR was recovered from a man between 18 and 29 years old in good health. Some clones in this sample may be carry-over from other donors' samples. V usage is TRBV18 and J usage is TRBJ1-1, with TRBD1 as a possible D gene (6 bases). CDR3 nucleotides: TGTGCCATCTCACCTGGAGTGAGGGGGAGAGCTGAAGCTTTCTTT. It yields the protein CAISPGVRGRAEAFF.